Each of the 2 T cell receptor beta chains below was sequenced from the same sample in a study of blood T cells in healthy people across ages. A second PCR, run for about 7 to 11 cycles, used a sample-barcoded 5' primer plus a J-beta primer mix. TCRdb reprocessed the 5' RACE reads via MiXCR and lists one record per CDR3 protein. This table has about 1.4 million distinct CDR3 sequences, roughly 64% appearing once. Sequenced sample: blood. These receptors were obtained from a man between 18 and 29 years old in good health.

This chain links TRBV4-2 with TRBJ2-5, with TRBD2 matching 7 bases. CDR3 length: 16 amino acids. The junction had 4 bases not matched to a gene; V was cut back by 0 bases and J by 0 bases. Germline V gene lookup returns CDR1 LGHNA and CDR2 YNFKEQ. The CDR3, as DNA: TGTGCCAGCAGCCAAGAGATGGGGGGGTACCAAGAGACCCAGTACTTC. Residues: CASSQEMGGYQETQYF.

CDR3 sequence reads: CASSAGPLPRGYTF. CDR3 DNA sequence: TGTGCCAGCAGCGCCGGACCGCTTCCCCGGGGCTACACCTTC. The rearrangement uses TRBV6-4 and TRBJ1-2, with no clear D. The CDR3 spans 14 residues. CDR1 is MRHNA, CDR2 SNTAGT, per germline. Trimming shortened V by 6 bases and J by 8 bases, and 19 bases separated the two germline ends.